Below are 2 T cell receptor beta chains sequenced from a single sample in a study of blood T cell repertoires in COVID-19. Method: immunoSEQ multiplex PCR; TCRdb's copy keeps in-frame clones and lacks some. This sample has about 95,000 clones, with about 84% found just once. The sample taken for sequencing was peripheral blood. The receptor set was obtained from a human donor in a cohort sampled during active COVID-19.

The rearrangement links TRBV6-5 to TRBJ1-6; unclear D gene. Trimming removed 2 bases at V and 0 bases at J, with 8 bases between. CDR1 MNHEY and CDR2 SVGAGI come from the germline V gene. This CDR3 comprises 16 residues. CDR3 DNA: TGTGCCAGCAGTTACATGGAGAGCTCCTATAATTCACCCCTCCACTTT. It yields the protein CASSYMESSYNSPLHF.

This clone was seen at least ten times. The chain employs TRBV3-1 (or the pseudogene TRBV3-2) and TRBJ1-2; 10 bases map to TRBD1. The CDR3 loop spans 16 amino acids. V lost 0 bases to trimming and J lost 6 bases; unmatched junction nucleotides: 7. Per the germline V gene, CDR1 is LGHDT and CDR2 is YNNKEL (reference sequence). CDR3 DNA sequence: TGTGCCAGCAGCCAAGATCGGCTGACAGGGGGCGATGGCTACACCTTC. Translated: CASSQDRLTGGDGYTF.